The 28 T cell receptor beta chains given below trace back to one sample, sequenced in a study of T cells in Graves' hyperthyroidism and ophthalmopathy. Amplification of TCR beta CDR3 regions used RNA as the template. HTBI primers drove first-round RT-PCR of the TCR CDR3. TCRdb processed the multiplex PCR reads anew with MiXCR; each CDR3 protein has one entry. The table shows about 350,000 distinct CDR3 sequences, with approximately 15% occurring only once. Sequenced input: blood. The receptors originated from a young woman with Graves' hyperthyroidism.

This rearrangement joins TRBV2 to TRBJ2-5, with 8 bases identical to TRBD1. The CDR3 runs to 14 residues. The trim removed 4 bases at V and 1 base at J, leaving 2 bases unmatched. Germline V gene sequence: CDR1 SNHLY, CDR2 FYNNEI. CDR3 amino acids: CASSAGQVQETQYF. In DNA, the CDR3 is TGTGCCAGCAGTGCGGGACAGGTCCAAGAGACCCAGTACTTC.

V is TRBV3-1 and J is TRBJ2-1; D is ambiguous. V dropped 4 bases and J dropped 0 bases, with 7 bases sitting between them. The CDR3 length is 14 residues. Germline V gene lookup returns CDR1 LGHDT and CDR2 YNNKEL (reference sequence). The CDR3 spells CASSPWSSYNEQFF. The DNA of the CDR3 is TGTGCCAGCAGCCCGTGGAGCTCCTACAATGAGCAGTTCTTC.

Comment on this clonotype: This sequence may be a read error, since a much larger clone differs from it by one base. The rearrangement links TRBV15 to TRBJ1-2; D unclear. The germline CDR1 and CDR2 sequences are LNHNV and YYDKDF (reference sequence). The CDR3 totals 12 residues. Trimming removed 3 bases from V and 8 bases from J, with 10 bases in between. CDR3: CATSSDTAGYTF. The DNA for the CDR3 is TGTGCCACCAGCAGCGATACCGCGGGCTACACCTTC.

The sample holds a few counts of this clonotype. J is TRBJ2-5 and V is TRBV14; D unclear. Trimming took off 3 bases at V and 2 bases at J, with 16 bases between the two ends. The CDR3 runs 16 residues. Germline loops: CDR1 SGHDN, CDR2 FVKESK. The CDR3 loop reads CASSHSLLQLQETQYF. The CDR3, as DNA: TGTGCCAGCAGCCATTCCCTTCTTCAGCTACAAGAGACCCAGTACTTC.

This clonotype has a handful of counts. At one end the junction does not follow the germline gene, possibly because of a read error. The rearrangement uses TRBV28 and TRBJ2-2, with TRBD2 matching over 8 bases. Germline loops: CDR1 MDHEN, CDR2 SYDVKM. The CDR3 length is 11 residues. CDR3 DNA sequence: TGTGCCAGCAGTTTGGCGGGGGGGCTGTTTTTT. This translates into CASSLAGGLFF.

This chain connects TRBV14 to TRBJ2-3; no reliable D call. The J call may be faulty, since TRBJ1-5 better matches the DNA end. The CDR3 runs to 15 residues. Per germline, CDR1 SGHDN and CDR2 FVKESK. CDR3 DNA sequence: TGTGCCAGCAGCCAGCAGCGGGGTTTCGCAGATACGCAGCATTTT. Residues: CASSQQRGFADTQHF.

The gene calls are TRBV29-1 and TRBJ2-7; 10 nucleotides align to TRBD1. V lost 8 bases and J lost 2; bases outside the gene matches: 9. The CDR3 covers 14 residues. CDR1 and CDR2 (germline): SQVTM, ANQGSEA. CDR3 protein: CSSRTGGYPYEQYF. DNA of the CDR3: TGCAGCTCCCGGACAGGGGGGTATCCCTACGAGCAGTACTTC.

In its sample, this clonotype was seen a few times. The chain combines TRBV7-8 with TRBJ1-1, with D tentatively TRBD1 (6 bases). Looked up from germline, CDR1 is SGHVS and CDR2 is FQNEAQ. Deletions cut 1 base from V and 5 bases from J, with 8 bases between. This CDR3 is built from 13 residues. The CDR3 sequence is CASSLEGGTEAFF. The CDR3 bases are TGTGCCAGCAGCTTAGAAGGGGGGACTGAAGCTTTCTTT.

The rearrangement joins TRBV28 to TRBJ2-2; D possibly matches TRBD1 or TRBD2 (5 bases each). The CDR3 extends over 14 amino acids. Germline V CDR1 and CDR2: MDHEN, SYDVKM. The V and J ends lost 8 bases and 2 bases respectively, with 12 bases between them. The chain's CDR3 is CASLRGANTGELFF. DNA for the CDR3: TGTGCCAGCCTGAGAGGGGCTAACACCGGGGAGCTGTTTTTT.

This clonotype was detected many times. J is TRBJ2-1 and V is TRBV11-3; D gene ambiguous. The V and J ends lost 5 bases and 9 bases respectively, with 14 bases between them. This CDR3 contains 13 residues. The V gene's germline CDR1 is SGHNT and CDR2 YENEEA. The CDR3 sequence is CASSVQVKSEQFF. In DNA, the CDR3 is TGTGCCAGCAGCGTTCAAGTTAAGTCTGAGCAGTTCTTC.

Ten or more counts support this clonotype. The chain recombines TRBV6-1 with TRBJ1-1, with 9 bases fitting TRBD1. The CDR3 runs to 15 residues. The trim removed 6 bases at V and 5 bases at J, leaving 10 bases unmatched. The germline CDR1 and CDR2 sequences are MNHNS and SASEGT. The CDR3 here is CASSVQQGARTEAFF. The CDR3 bases are TGTGCCAGCAGCGTACAACAGGGGGCTCGTACTGAAGCTTTCTTT.

This clonotype appeared a few times. The chain uses TRBV20-1 and TRBJ1-4; no firm D call. Trimming stripped 6 bases from V and 6 bases from J, with 14 bases between. The CDR3 covers 13 residues. Per germline, CDR1 DFQATT and CDR2 SNEGSKA (reference sequence). For the CDR3, the DNA is TGCAGTGCACTCGGACCTTTTGATGAAAAACTGTTTTTT. It yields the protein CSALGPFDEKLFF.

This clonotype has at least ten counts. The chain recombines TRBV7-9 with TRBJ2-1; 9 bases match TRBD1. Trimming took 5 bases from V and 8 from J; bases not matched to a gene: 1. CDR3 length: 12 residues. Germline CDR1 and CDR2: SEHNR and FQNEAQ (reference sequence). The CDR3 DNA reads TGTGCCAGCAGCCGGACAGGGGATGAGCAGTTCTTC. Its protein is CASSRTGDEQFF.

The genes are TRBV12-3 or TRBV12-4 and TRBJ2-1, with 15 positions matching TRBD2. This CDR3 contains 22 residues. V dropped 5 bases and J dropped 0; count of bases not matched to a gene: 17. CDR3 DNA: TGTGCCAGCAGTCCTTTTGGAACAACCGGGACTAGCGGGAGGAGCTCCTACAATGAGCAGTTCTTC. Translating gives CASSPFGTTGTSGRSSYNEQFF.

This clonotype was seen many times. An end of the junction does not agree with germline; a read error may underlie this. This sequence joins TRBV7-7 and TRBJ2-3; a weak D match, TRBD2 (6 bases). Per the germline V gene, CDR1 is SSHAT and CDR2 is FNYEAQ (reference sequence). This CDR3 contains 15 residues. CDR3 residues: CASSLGGPGTDTQYF. CDR3 DNA sequence: TGTGCTAGCAGCTTAGGAGGGCCAGGCACAGATACGCAGTATTTT.

There are a few counts of this clonotype. The chain employs TRBV6-2 or TRBV6-3 and TRBJ2-1, with 7 bases identical to TRBD2. The germline V gene has CDR1 MNHEY and CDR2 SVGEGT. The CDR3 has 17 residues. The V segment lost 5 bases and the J segment 4 bases; nucleotides outside the gene matches: 14. The CDR3 region has the DNA TGTGCCAGCAGTACATCTAGCGGAGCCGGTCGTTACAATGAGCAGTTCTTC. As protein: CASSTSSGAGRYNEQFF.

This clonotype was detected ten times or more. The rearrangement joins TRBV20-1 to TRBJ2-5; the D gene is possibly TRBD1 (7 bases). V was pared by 7 bases and J by 7 bases, with 16 bases between. This CDR3 comprises 12 residues. CDR1 is DFQATT and CDR2 is SNEGSKA in the germline V gene (reference sequence). In DNA, the CDR3 is TGCAGTGTTAGCGGACAGGAGGTGACCCAGTACTTC. Translating gives CSVSGQEVTQYF.

This clonotype has at least ten counts. This chain joins TRBV6-2 or TRBV6-3 and TRBJ1-1; possibly TRBD1 for D (5 bases). The V end lost 7 bases, the J end lost 4 bases, and 13 bases lay between the germline ends. The CDR3 is 13 amino acids. Germline CDR1 is MNHEY and CDR2 is SVGEGT. Written as DNA, the CDR3 is TGTGCCAGCATGTGGGGCGCTGGCACTGAAGCTTTCTTT. Its translation: CASMWGAGTEAFF.

V usage is TRBV28 and J usage is TRBJ2-3; unclear D gene. The CDR3 consists of 15 residues. V gave up 6 bases and J gave up 4 bases, with 17 bases separating them. Per germline, CDR1 MDHEN and CDR2 SYDVKM. CDR3 sequence reads: CASSQVGFRSDTQYF. The CDR3 DNA reads as TGTGCCAGCAGCCAGGTGGGATTCAGGTCAGATACGCAGTATTTT. Full variable domain (outside the CDR3, taken from reference TRBV28 and TRBJ2-3): DVKVTQSSRYLVKRTGEKVFLECVQDMDHENMFWYRQDPGLGLRLIYFSYDVKMKEKGDIPEGYSVSREKKERFSLILESASTNQTSMYLCASSQVGFRSDTQYFGPGTRLTVL.

The gene calls are TRBV20-1 and TRBJ2-3, with D possibly matching TRBD1 (7 bases). V was shortened by 3 bases and J by 2 bases, with 15 bases between the two germline ends. This CDR3 region has 15 residues. Germline V gives CDR1 DFQATT, CDR2 SNEGSKA (reference sequence). This chain's CDR3 is CSASRGVIHTDTQYF. The DNA for the CDR3 is TGCAGTGCTAGCAGGGGGGTCATACACACAGATACGCAGTATTTT.

As to this clonotype: A single base separates this from a much larger clone, so it may be a read error. Here the CDR3 DNA reads TGTGCCAGCAGCGCTACTCAGGGAAGTAATGAAAAACTGTTATTT. This encodes CASSATQGSNEKLLF. The chain uses TRBV9 and TRBJ1-4, with TRBD1 as a possible D gene (5 bases). Germline CDR1 SGDLS, CDR2 YYNGEE. This CDR3 contains 15 residues.

The rearrangement links TRBV20-1 to TRBJ1-1, with D unresolved. In germline, CDR1 is DFQATT, CDR2 SNEGSKA (reference sequence). The CDR3 contains 13 residues. Trimming left V 6 bases short and J 0 bases short, with 11 bases between. The CDR3 sequence is CSAPVGVNTEAFF. CDR3 DNA: TGCAGTGCCCCCGTCGGGGTGAACACTGAAGCTTTCTTT.

This clonotype was picked up many times. V gene TRBV28 combines with J gene TRBJ2-3; 10 nucleotides agree with TRBD1. CDR1 MDHEN and CDR2 SYDVKM come from the germline V gene. J lost 3 bases, V lost 8 bases, and 8 bases had no gene match. The CDR3 sequence is 15 residues long. The CDR3 protein is CASSLTGGATDTQYF. The CDR3 DNA reads as TGTGCCAGCTCTCTGACAGGGGGCGCGACAGATACGCAGTATTTT.

This clonotype was detected ten times or more. The rearrangement joins TRBV19 to TRBJ2-7; TRBD2 aligns across 13 bases. This CDR3 region has 16 residues. Trimming removed 5 bases from V and 2 bases from J; junction bases left unmatched: 6. Germline V CDR1 and CDR2: LNHDA, SQIVND (reference sequence). Here the CDR3 DNA reads TGTGCCAGTAGTGCGGAGGGACTAGCGGGGACCTACGAGCAGTACTTC. Amino acid sequence: CASSAEGLAGTYEQYF. The full variable domain, in which reference TRBV19 and TRBJ2-7 provide the parts outside the CDR3, is DGGITQSPKYLFRKEGQNVTLSCEQNLNHDAMYWYRQDPGQGLRLIYYSQIVNDFQKGDIAEGYSVSREKKESFPLTVTSAQKNPTAFYLCASSAEGLAGTYEQYFGPGTRLTVT.

The chain links TRBV7-9 to TRBJ2-2; TRBD2 is a possible D gene (5 bases). V gave up 5 bases and J gave up 4 bases, with 20 bases separating them. This CDR3 comprises 17 residues. Looked up from germline, CDR1 is SEHNR and CDR2 is FQNEAQ (reference sequence). This CDR3 reads CASSRPVVQGGTGELFF. The CDR3 DNA is TGTGCCAGCAGCCGCCCCGTTGTACAAGGAGGCACCGGGGAGCTGTTTTTT.

This clonotype was picked up a small number of times. The chain joins TRBV12-3 or TRBV12-4 to TRBJ1-2; 9 nucleotides agree with TRBD1. There are 15 residues in the CDR3. V trimming: 4 bases; J trimming: 4 bases; junction bases outside the gene matches: 7. Written as DNA, the CDR3 is TGTGCCAGCAGTTCTACAGGGGGCAGTATCTATGGCTACACCTTC. As protein: CASSSTGGSIYGYTF.

There are a few counts of this clonotype. The chain recombines TRBV19 with TRBJ1-5, with 8 bases aligning to TRBD1. J gave up 3 bases and V 6 bases, and 4 bases lay outside the gene matches. This CDR3 is built from 14 residues. The germline V gene has CDR1 LNHDA and CDR2 SQIVND (reference sequence). DNA for the CDR3: TGTGCCAGTAGACAGGACAGGGACAATCAGCCCCAGCATTTT. Protein: CASRQDRDNQPQHF. Complete variable domain (other parts from reference TRBV19 and TRBJ1-5): DGGITQSPKYLFRKEGQNVTLSCEQNLNHDAMYWYRQDPGQGLRLIYYSQIVNDFQKGDIAEGYSVSREKKESFPLTVTSAQKNPTAFYLCASRQDRDNQPQHFGDGTRLSIL.

This clonotype was recorded many times. This sequence joins TRBV12-3 or TRBV12-4 and TRBJ2-3; 8 bases are a match to TRBD2. This CDR3 is built from 15 residues. The V segment lost 5 bases and the J segment 4 bases; nucleotides outside the gene matches: 8. The CDR3 DNA follows: TGTGCCAGCAGTGCCGGGACTAGTAGACCAGATACGCAGTATTTT. Its translation is CASSAGTSRPDTQYF.